This T cell receptor beta chain was retrieved from a study of CD8 T cells in Susac syndrome. It was with random hexamers that about 0.45 to 1 ug RNA was reverse transcribed. The method of amplification for TCR beta CDR3 was immunoSEQ multiplex PCR, covering 54 Vbeta and 13 Jbeta. TCRdb used MiXCR to reprocess the immunoSEQ multiplex PCR reads, holding one entry per CDR3 protein. This sample has some 450,000 distinct CDR3 sequences, with around 85% found just once. Germline values: CDR1 LGHDT, CDR2 YNNKEL (reference sequence). V lost 0 bases to trimming and J lost 4 bases, with 10 bases between them. The CDR3 contains 15 residues.

The chain uses TRBV3-1 and TRBJ2-1, with no clear D. The receptor was isolated from a human donor with multiple sclerosis. The sequenced sample was CD8+ T cells from PBMCs. The CDR3 sequence is CASSQDSSGYNEQFF. Written as DNA, the CDR3 is TGTGCCAGCAGCCAAGATTCTTCAGGATACAATGAGCAGTTCTTC.